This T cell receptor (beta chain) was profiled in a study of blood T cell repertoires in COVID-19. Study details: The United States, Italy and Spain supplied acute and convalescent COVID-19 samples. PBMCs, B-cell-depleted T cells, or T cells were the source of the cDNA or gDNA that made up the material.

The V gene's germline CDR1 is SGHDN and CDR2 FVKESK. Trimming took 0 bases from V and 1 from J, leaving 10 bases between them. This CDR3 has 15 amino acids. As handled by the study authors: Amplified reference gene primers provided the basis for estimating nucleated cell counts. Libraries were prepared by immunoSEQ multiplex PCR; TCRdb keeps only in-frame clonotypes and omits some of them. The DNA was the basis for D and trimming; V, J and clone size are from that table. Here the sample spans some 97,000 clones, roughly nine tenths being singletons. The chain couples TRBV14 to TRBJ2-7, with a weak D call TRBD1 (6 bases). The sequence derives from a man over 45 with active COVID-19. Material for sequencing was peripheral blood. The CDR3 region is CASSQEDSRSYEQYF. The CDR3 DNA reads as TGTGCCAGCAGCCAAGAGGACAGTCGGTCCTACGAGCAGTACTTC.